This TCR beta chain was identified during a study of T cells in localized non-small cell lung cancer. Broader study findings: Higher adjacent-lung clonality was associated with shorter survival. Adjacent lung was found to contain a median roughly 50 of the top 100 tumor clones. Investigators sequenced only a single tumor region, leaving heterogeneity possible. Uninvolved adjacent lung showed higher T cell clonality than tumor.

For this clone: Its antigen is unknown.

Data came from immunoSEQ multiplex PCR; TCRdb stores just in-frame clones and leaves some out. This sample has roughly 3,000 clones, with roughly 30% found just once. Germline CDR1 and CDR2: GTSNPN and SVGIG (reference sequence). The length of the CDR3 is 12 residues. V lost 8 bases and J 0 bases, leaving 9 bases between the germline ends. The J gene is TRBJ2-3, the V gene TRBV30; possible D gene TRBD1, 6 bases. The TCR originated in a man between 18 and 50 years old with stage I lung adenocarcinoma. The starting material was lung tumor tissue, obtained before any cancer treatment. The CDR3 region has the DNA TGTGCCCTGGACAGTAGCACAGATACGCAGTATTTT. This codes for CALDSSTDTQYF.